A single TCR beta chain is shown here with its context. Sequencing was performed with immunoSEQ multiplex PCR; in TCRdb, only in-frame clones are kept and a portion is missing. The sample records approximately 79,000 clones, roughly 80% being singletons. The sample is drawn from a study of PD-1 blockade in mismatch repair-deficient tumors. Turning to the study itself: All were previously treated, progressing patients with approximately 11 mismatch repair-deficient cancer types.

TCR sequencing covered a few patients who responded to pembrolizumab. CDR3 length equals 13 residues. The V end was cut by 0 bases, the J end by 1 base, with 4 bases between. From germline, CDR1 is SGHDT and CDR2 YYEEEE. The chain combines TRBV5-6 with TRBJ1-1; D gene unclear. Material: peripheral blood, obtained 44 weeks after starting pembrolizumab. This TCR was recovered from an adult with mismatch repair-deficient cancer. Here the CDR3 DNA reads TGTGCCAGCAGCTTGGCCGCGAACACTGAAGCTTTCTTT. This translates into CASSLAANTEAFF. The full variable domain, rest sourced from reference TRBV5-6 and TRBJ1-1, is DAGVTQSPTHLIKTRGQQVTLRCSPKSGHDTVSWYQQALGQGPQFIFQYYEEEERQRGNFPDRFSGHQFPNYSSELNVNALLLGDSALYLCASSLAANTEAFFGQGTRLTVV.